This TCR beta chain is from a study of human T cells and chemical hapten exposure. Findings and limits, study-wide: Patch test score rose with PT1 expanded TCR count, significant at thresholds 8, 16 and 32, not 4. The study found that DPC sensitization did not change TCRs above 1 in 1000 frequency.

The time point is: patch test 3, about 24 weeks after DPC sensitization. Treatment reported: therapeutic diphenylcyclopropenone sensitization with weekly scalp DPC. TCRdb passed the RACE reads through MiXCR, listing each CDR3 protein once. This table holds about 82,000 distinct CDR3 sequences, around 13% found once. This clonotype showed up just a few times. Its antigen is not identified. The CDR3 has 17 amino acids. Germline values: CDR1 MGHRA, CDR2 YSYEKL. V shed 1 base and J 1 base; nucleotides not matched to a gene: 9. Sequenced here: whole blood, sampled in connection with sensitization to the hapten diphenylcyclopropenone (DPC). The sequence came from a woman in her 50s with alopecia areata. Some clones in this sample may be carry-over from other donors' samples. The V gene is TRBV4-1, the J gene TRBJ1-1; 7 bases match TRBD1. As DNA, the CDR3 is TGCGCCAGCAGCCAAGGGCCTAGGACAGGCGGGAACACTGAAGCTTTCTTT. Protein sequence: CASSQGPRTGGNTEAFF.